The rows below give T cell receptor beta chains drawn from one sample of a study of shared clonotypes between healthy human individuals. Profiling relied on immunoSEQ multiplex PCR, and the TCRdb table lists in-frame clones only, not all of them. In the table there are about 2.1 million clones, around 93% of which are singletons. The sample comprised naive CD8+ T cells from PBMCs. The origin of the receptors is a man in his late teens or twenties in good health. Some clones in this sample may be carry-over from other donors' samples. The CDR3 runs from the conserved cysteine through the conserved F or W.

v_call: TRBV7-9; cdr3_aa: CASSPGTSEYNEQFF
v_call: TRBV6-1; cdr3_aa: CATHPGLAYEQYF
v_call: TRBV5-6; cdr3_aa: CASSLTQGPRYEQYF
v_call: TRBV27; cdr3_aa: CASSFRTGELFF
v_call: TRBV9; cdr3_aa: CASSVGPQVLGEQYF
v_call: TRBV27; cdr3_aa: CASSLSTGELSYEQYF
v_call: TRBV4-1; cdr3_aa: CASSQVDGRPSYEQYF
v_call: TRBV10-3; cdr3_aa: CAISESGLAGSDEQYF
v_call: TRBV6-5; cdr3_aa: CASSPAGEKLFF
v_call: TRBV5-6; cdr3_aa: CASSPVRDIYNEQFF
v_call: TRBV4-3; cdr3_aa: CASSQALAGTYNEQFF
v_call: TRBV6-6; cdr3_aa: CASSYHKDTHYEQYF
v_call: TRBV14; cdr3_aa: CASSQDWTGGANGYTF
v_call: TRBV27; cdr3_aa: CASSLSRLTSGRYEQYF
v_call: TRBV10-3; cdr3_aa: CAISDRDSPHEQYF
v_call: TRBV7-6; cdr3_aa: CASSPYIGPNTGELFF
v_call: TRBV27; cdr3_aa: CASSYRAGNQPQHF
v_call: TRBV28; cdr3_aa: CASRGGASGRSYEQYF
v_call: TRBV19; cdr3_aa: CASSIGEEQFF
v_call: TRBV4-3; cdr3_aa: CASSQGTAVSGNTIYF
v_call: TRBV13; cdr3_aa: CASSLDLGGEQYF
v_call: TRBV27; cdr3_aa: CASSVRDRWEQPQHF
v_call: TRBV30; cdr3_aa: CAVDRGNTEAFF
v_call: TRBV5-1; cdr3_aa: CASSPGYQETQYF
v_call: TRBV9; cdr3_aa: CASTTGRNGYTF
v_call: TRBV7-6; cdr3_aa: CASSWGPSNTGNTIYF